A selection of T cell receptor beta chains follows, all from one sample in a study of beta chain features in type 1 diabetes. Produced via immunoSEQ multiplex PCR; TCRdb's table is partial and in-frame only. Of fewer than 250,000 clones detected, about 14% appear once; the ten largest clones hold more than 0.02%. Sequenced sample: naive CD4+ T cells from blood. These receptors all stem from a woman aged 40 to 50 in good health. Both conserved end residues are part of each CDR3. Each record gives: clone size, J gene, V gene, D gene, CDR3 DNA, CDR3 protein. D genes are given only for firm matches. The size field is filled for only some rows; it gives once, few, many or a size class.

few,TRBJ1-6,TRBV19,TRBD1,TGTGCCAGTAATGCGGACAGGGGGATTTCACCCCTCCACTTT,CASNADRGISPLHF
.,TRBJ1-3,TRBV23-1,.,TGCGCCAGCACTCCCCCCGAGTATGGAAACACCATATATTTT,CASTPPEYGNTIYF
.,TRBJ1-6,TRBV5-1,TRBD1,TGCGCCAGCAGTTGGAACGACAGGGGAGGATCACCCCTCCACTTT,CASSWNDRGGSPLHF
.,TRBJ2-5,TRBV7-8,.,TGTGCCACCTCTGGGGCAGAGACCCAGTACTTC,CATSGAETQYF
.,TRBJ2-1,TRBV10-3,.,TGTGCCATCAGTGAAAAGGGCGGCAGGGGTCTGTACAATGAGCAGTTCTTC,CAISEKGGRGLYNEQFF
few,TRBJ1-6,TRBV6-5,.,TGTGCCAGCAGTACGCGGAGGGGCGCCCTTTCACCCCTCCACTTT,CASSTRRGALSPLHF
.,TRBJ2-1,TRBV7-2,TRBD2,TGTGCCAGCAGCCGAGACAGCGGGGGGGCCATAGAGCAGTTCTTC,CASSRDSGGAIEQFF
few,TRBJ2-7,TRBV6-5,TRBD2,TGTGCCAGCAGTGCCACCCGGGGGGGCTACGAGCAGTACTTC,CASSATRGGYEQYF
few,TRBJ1-3,TRBV4-2,.,TGTGCCAGCAGCCAGATCGGCGGCGGGGGAAGAAGCTCTGGAAACACCATATATTTT,CASSQIGGGGRSSGNTIYF
.,TRBJ2-7,TRBV7-2,.,TGTGCCAGCAGCTTGGACATTTACTCCTACGAGCAGTACTTC,CASSLDIYSYEQYF
few,TRBJ1-6,TRBV2,.,TGTGCCAGCAGTGGGGAGACAGGCTCCTATAATTCACCCCTCCACTTT,CASSGETGSYNSPLHF
few,TRBJ2-3,TRBV5-1,.,TGCGCCAGCAGCTTGGTTCGAACTAGCACAGATACGCAGTATTTT,CASSLVRTSTDTQYF
few,TRBJ1-5,TRBV28,.,TGTGCCAGCAGTTCCCTAGGGGGTTTGGGGTCCGGAAATCAGCCCCAGCATTTT,CASSSLGGLGSGNQPQHF
.,TRBJ1-2,TRBV5-4,.,TGTGCCAGCAGCCCCATAGGGGATCCTGGCTACACCTTC,CASSPIGDPGYTF
.,TRBJ1-6,TRBV5-4,.,TGTGTCAGCAGCCTCGACTCCGGGACATCCACCCTCCACTTT,CVSSLDSGTSTLHF
few,TRBJ1-2,TRBV25-1,.,TGTGCCAGCAGTGGCTTGTGGCAGGGAGGAGATGGCTACACCTTC,CASSGLWQGGDGYTF
few,TRBJ2-6,TRBV19,TRBD2,TGTGCCAGTAGTCATACCGGGGGGTCCGGGGCCAACGTCCTGACTTTC,CASSHTGGSGANVLTF
.,TRBJ2-1,TRBV5-4,TRBD2,TGTGCCAGCAGCTTGGGCCCTCGGACTAGCGGGGGGGGTGAGCAGTTCTTC,CASSLGPRTSGGGEQFF
few,TRBJ2-7,TRBV6-5,.,TGTGCCAGCAGTTTACAGGGCCCCTACGAGCAGTACTTC,CASSLQGPYEQYF
few,TRBJ1-5,TRBV6-6,.,TGTGCCTGTACCCGGGGTCTCAATCAGCCCCAGCATTTT,CACTRGLNQPQHF
.,TRBJ2-7,TRBV10-3,TRBD2,TGTGCCATTAGCGGGGGGGCCTCTTACGAGCAGTACTTC,CAISGGASYEQYF
.,TRBJ2-7,TRBV28,TRBD1,TGTGCCAGCAGAGAGGGGACAGGGCGTTACGAGCAGTACTTC,CASREGTGRYEQYF
.,TRBJ2-2,TRBV6-6,TRBD1,TGTGCCAGCAGTACCGAGGGGGCTGCCGGGGAGCTGTTTTTT,CASSTEGAAGELFF
few,TRBJ2-7,TRBV7-2,.,TGTGCCAGCAGCTTTCCCCGGGACTTCTTGGTCGAGCAGTACTTC,CASSFPRDFLVEQYF
few,TRBJ1-3,TRBV29-1,.,TGCAGCGCAGGGCTTCTTGGAAACACCATATATTTT,CSAGLLGNTIYF
few,TRBJ1-4,TRBV7-9,.,TGTGCCAGCAGCCGGAGGGTCAGCTTTAATGAAAAACTGTTTTTT,CASSRRVSFNEKLFF
many,TRBJ2-2,TRBV29-1,.,TGCAGCGCAGGGACGAACACCGGGGAGCTGTTTTTT,CSAGTNTGELFF